This entry features one T cell receptor beta chain sequence. Its cognate antigen is unknown. This entry is derived from a study of PD-1 blockade in classical Hodgkin lymphoma. Study-level information: The study gave patients nivolumab 3 mg/kg intravenously every 2 weeks. Study-wide results and limits: According to reports, newly diagnosed patients had lower baseline TCR diversity than healthy donors, and relapsed/refractory patients had lower baseline TCR diversity still. The CD4+ diversity rise by C4D1 was clearest in complete responders. Excluded were patients who started nivolumab under 1 year after ASCT, a group that had lower diversity.

The CDR3 is made up of 15 amino acids. Germline loops: CDR1 MDHEN, CDR2 SYDVKM. The trim removed 7 bases at V and 2 bases at J, leaving 10 bases unmatched. Patients all relapsed after autologous stem cell transplantation, and there was variation in brentuximab vedotin exposure. The protocol was immunoSEQ multiplex PCR, while the TCRdb copy is restricted to in-frame clones and leaves out a portion. The sample has 90,000 to 130,000 clones; 89% are singletons. The material sequenced was peripheral blood mononuclear cells (PBMCs), taken before the second cycle of nivolumab. The chain combines TRBV28 with TRBJ2-7; 8 bases align to TRBD1. This clonotype originated in a human donor with classical Hodgkin lymphoma. The CDR3 is CASTSAGTGAYEQYF. In DNA form, the CDR3 reads TGTGCCAGCACCTCAGCCGGGACAGGAGCCTACGAGCAGTACTTC. Together with reference TRBV28 and TRBJ2-7, the CDR3 gives the full variable domain: DVKVTQSSRYLVKRTGEKVFLECVQDMDHENMFWYRQDPGLGLRLIYFSYDVKMKEKGDIPEGYSVSREKKERFSLILESASTNQTSMYLCASTSAGTGAYEQYFGPGTRLTVT.